One sample yielded the 21 T cell receptor beta chains listed below, sequenced in a study of cytomegalovirus exposure and HLA in healthy donors. Only in-frame clones appear in the TCRdb table, and some are missing; sequencing was by immunoSEQ multiplex PCR. The table records 190,000 or so clones, 84% of them present only once. The sequencing input was PBMCs. Every receptor here comes from a woman aged 18 to 35 in good health and CMV-seropositive.

This clone appeared once. The chain couples TRBV5-1 to TRBJ2-5; TRBD2 is a possible D gene (5 bases). The germline CDR1 and CDR2 sequences are SGHRS and YFSETQ. This CDR3 contains 14 residues. The V end was cut by 0 bases, the J end by 1 base, with 7 bases between. This chain's CDR3 is CASSLGRSQETQYF. CDR3 coding DNA: TGCGCCAGCAGCTTGGGGAGGAGCCAAGAGACCCAGTACTTC.

This rearrangement joins TRBV7-2 to TRBJ2-7; 8 bases match TRBD2. V lost 2 bases and J lost 6; bases outside the gene matches: 9. Germline V gene data show CDR1 as SGHTA and CDR2 as FQGNSA. CDR3 size: 15 residues. The CDR3 spells CASSLTGLVLGEQYF. The CDR3 nucleotides read TGTGCCAGCAGCTTAACGGGACTAGTGCTGGGCGAGCAGTACTTC.

The chain recombines TRBV10-2 with TRBJ2-7, with 8 bases that match TRBD1. The ends lost 8 bases at V and 7 bases at J; junction bases unmatched: 10. The CDR3 sequence is 13 residues long. CDR1 and CDR2 (germline): WSHSY, SAAADI. CDR3 sequence reads: CASGPQGAGEQYF. The DNA of the CDR3 is TGCGCCAGCGGCCCCCAGGGGGCGGGTGAGCAGTACTTC.

This chain connects TRBV7-8 to TRBJ2-7; no firm D call. The CDR3 is 13 residues long. The V end lost 2 bases, the J end lost 0 bases, and 5 bases lay between the germline ends. Looked up from germline, CDR1 is SGHVS and CDR2 is FQNEAQ. The CDR3 DNA reads TGTGCCAGCAGCTTACCAAACTCCTACGAGCAGTACTTC. Encoded protein: CASSLPNSYEQYF. Supplemented by reference TRBV7-8 and TRBJ2-7, the full variable domain reads GAGVSQSPRYKVAKRGQDVALRCDPISGHVSLFWYQQALGQGPEFLTYFQNEAQLDKSGLPSDRFFAERPEGSVSTLKIQRTQQEDSAVYLCASSLPNSYEQYFGPGTRLTVT.

The chain employs TRBV4-2 and TRBJ2-5, with D unresolved. Trimming removed 0 bases at V and 7 bases at J, with 21 bases between. The CDR3 is 17 residues long. Germline loops: CDR1 LGHNA, CDR2 YNFKEQ. For the CDR3, the DNA is TGTGCCAGCAGCCAAGATAACGATGTTTGGGCACCCGGGACCCAGTACTTC. Protein product: CASSQDNDVWAPGTQYF.

The CDR3 is CASSQVPRGELFF. Written as DNA, the CDR3 is TGCGCCAGCAGCCAAGTACCGCGCGGGGAGCTGTTTTTT. The rearrangement links TRBV4-3 to TRBJ2-2, with unresolved D. The germline V gene encodes CDR1 LGHNA and CDR2 YSLEER. The CDR3 consists of 13 residues. Between the trimmed V and J ends, which lost 1 base and 7 bases, there was a span of 7 bases.

A few counts support this clone. This chain links TRBV10-3 with TRBJ2-2; D gene ambiguous. The length of the CDR3 is 12 residues. The ends were cut back, 4 bases at V and 5 bases at J, with 5 bases in the middle. CDR1 and CDR2 (germline): ENHRY, SYGVKD. CDR3 region: CAISGVTGELFF. The DNA for the CDR3 is TGTGCCATCAGTGGTGTAACCGGGGAGCTGTTTTTT.

CDR3 in DNA: TGTGCCAGCAGCTTAGCGGGGCCGAGAAGAGGCAATGAGCAGTTCTTC. Its protein product is CASSLAGPRRGNEQFF. This chain connects TRBV7-2 to TRBJ2-1; D perhaps matches TRBD1 (5 bases). This CDR3 spans 16 amino acids. Germline-derived CDR1 and CDR2 are SGHTA and FQGNSA. V gave up 0 bases and J gave up 6 bases, with 15 bases separating them.

The genes are TRBV5-4 and TRBJ2-7, with a tentative D call TRBD1 (5 bases). Germline CDR1 and CDR2: SGHNT and YYREEE (reference sequence). V lost 0 bases and J 6 bases, leaving 7 bases between the germline ends. This CDR3 is 12 amino acids long. The CDR3 is CASSLAGFEQYF. CDR3 nucleotide sequence: TGTGCCAGCAGCTTGGCAGGGTTCGAGCAGTACTTC.

The V call is TRBV19, the J call TRBJ2-1, with 8 nucleotides matching TRBD2. The germline V gene has CDR1 LNHDA and CDR2 SQIVND (reference sequence). The CDR3 runs to 16 residues. V trimming: 5 bases; J trimming: 7 bases; junction bases outside the gene matches: 13. The CDR3 DNA reads TGTGCCAGTAGTCCCTTTGGTGCGGGGGGTTTAAATGAGCAGTTCTTC. It specifies CASSPFGAGGLNEQFF. Using reference TRBV19 and TRBJ2-1 for the parts outside the CDR3, the full variable domain is DGGITQSPKYLFRKEGQNVTLSCEQNLNHDAMYWYRQDPGQGLRLIYYSQIVNDFQKGDIAEGYSVSREKKESFPLTVTSAQKNPTAFYLCASSPFGAGGLNEQFFGPGTRLTVL.

The chain joins TRBV6-6 to TRBJ1-4, with TRBD1 matching 10 bases. V was clipped by 6 bases and J by 5 bases; unmatched bases: 3. The germline V gene has CDR1 MNHNY and CDR2 SVGAGI (reference sequence). The CDR3 is 14 amino acids. For the CDR3, the DNA is TGTGCCAGCAGGACAGGGGGCCTCAATGAAAAACTGTTTTTT. Translation gives CASRTGGLNEKLFF.

A few counts support this clone. This rearrangement joins TRBV11-2 to TRBJ2-2, with a tentative D call TRBD1 (6 bases). The V end lost 6 bases, the J end lost 6 bases, and 17 bases lay between the germline ends. The CDR3 is made up of 15 amino acids. The germline V gene encodes CDR1 SGHAT and CDR2 FQNNGV. This CDR3 reads CASRASRDIAGELFF. CDR3 DNA: TGTGCCAGCAGAGCCTCCCGGGACATCGCCGGGGAGCTGTTTTTT.

The genes are TRBV2 and TRBJ1-1; weak D call: TRBD1 (6 bases). Germline V gene sequence: CDR1 SNHLY, CDR2 FYNNEI. Trimming took off 6 bases at V and 1 base at J, with 15 bases between the two ends. CDR3 length: 15 amino acids. The CDR3, as DNA: TGTGCCAGCAGCCAGGCCGGGACAACGAACACTGAAGCTTTCTTT. This translates into CASSQAGTTNTEAFF.

The genes are TRBV4-1 and TRBJ2-5, with 12 nucleotides matching TRBD2. The germline CDR1 and CDR2 sequences are MGHRA and YSYEKL. There are 19 residues in the CDR3. The ends lost 4 bases at V and 0 bases at J; junction bases unmatched: 12. In DNA, the CDR3 is TGCGCCAGCAGCCGAGATCTAGCGGGGGGGACTTCGTACCAAGAGACCCAGTACTTC. It yields the protein CASSRDLAGGTSYQETQYF.

The rearrangement joins TRBV4-3 to TRBJ2-3, with D tentatively TRBD2 (5 bases). Per the germline V gene, CDR1 is LGHNA and CDR2 is YSLEER. With 0 bases removed from V and 3 bases from J, the gap between germline ends came to 7 bases. The length of the CDR3 is 14 residues. CDR3 residues: CASSQDRETDTQYF. The CDR3 DNA reads as TGCGCCAGCAGCCAAGACCGGGAAACAGATACGCAGTATTTT.

The V call is TRBV2, the J call TRBJ2-3; D is perhaps TRBD1 (5 bases). Germline CDR1 and CDR2: SNHLY and FYNNEI. CDR3 length equals 14 residues. Trimming cost V 4 bases and J 0 bases, with 8 bases left between them. The CDR3 region is CASSVDTSTDTQYF. CDR3 sequence (DNA): TGTGCCAGCAGTGTGGACACTAGCACAGATACGCAGTATTTT.

This clone was detected only a few times. The J gene is TRBJ1-2, the V gene TRBV2; D unresolved. Trimming shortened V by 1 base and J by 5 bases, and 5 bases separated the two germline ends. This CDR3 comprises 12 residues. From germline, CDR1 is SNHLY and CDR2 FYNNEI. DNA for the CDR3: TGTGCCAGCAGTGAAGACTGGTATGGCTACACCTTC. Translated, it gives CASSEDWYGYTF.

The chain links TRBV10-1 to TRBJ2-2, with D possibly TRBD1 on 6 matching bases. The CDR3 runs to 16 residues. Trimming stripped 0 bases from V and 0 bases from J, with 8 bases between. The germline V gene encodes CDR1 WNHNN and CDR2 SYGVQD (reference sequence). For the CDR3, the DNA is TGCGCCAGCAGTGAGTCGACAGGAGCGAACACCGGGGAGCTGTTTTTT. Residues: CASSESTGANTGELFF.

The V and J genes are TRBV4-3 and TRBJ1-6; D gene ambiguous. Trimming shortened V by 3 bases and J by 7 bases, and 22 bases separated the two germline ends. CDR3 size: 18 residues. Germline CDR1 is LGHNA and CDR2 is YSLEER. In nucleotides, the CDR3 is TGCGCCAGCAGCCATTCCGCGTGGAGTCGGGTCCCCAATTCACCCCTCCACTTT. Protein: CASSHSAWSRVPNSPLHF.

The rearrangement uses TRBV27 and TRBJ1-5; D not resolved. The CDR3 length is 13 residues. In germline, CDR1 is MNHEY, CDR2 SMNVEV (reference sequence). V lost 8 bases and J 5 bases, leaving 13 bases between the germline ends. Here the CDR3 reads CASGTGSHQPQHF. The CDR3 region has the DNA TGTGCCAGCGGCACCGGGAGCCATCAGCCCCAGCATTTT.

The rearrangement uses TRBV7-2 and TRBJ1-4; D is undetermined. CDR1 and CDR2 (germline): SGHTA, FQGNSA. The CDR3 contains 15 residues. Trimming shortened V by 4 bases and J by 7 bases, and 16 bases separated the two germline ends. Here the CDR3 DNA reads TGTGCCAGCAGCTCCCGAAAACCGGAGGGTGAAAAACTGTTTTTT. This codes for CASSSRKPEGEKLFF. Full variable domain (missing parts from reference TRBV7-2 and TRBJ1-4): GAGVSQSPSNKVTEKGKDVELRCDPISGHTALYWYRQSLGQGLEFLIYFQGNSAPDKSGLPSDRFSAERTGGSVSTLTIQRTQQEDSAVYLCASSSRKPEGEKLFFGSGTQLSVL.